A single sample gave rise to the 15 T cell receptor beta chains below, sequenced in a study of blood T cell repertoires in COVID-19. Measured with immunoSEQ multiplex PCR; TCRdb has only the in-frame clones, and not every one. The sample has more than 300,000 clones; 87% are singletons. Source material: peripheral blood. The receptor source for this set is a woman in her forties or fifties with COVID-19, enrolled during active disease.

This clone was observed a handful of times. CDR3 nucleotides: TGTGCCAGCAGCTTAGGGGCTAGCGGGACCGTATTAGATGAGCAGTTCTTC. Protein sequence: CASSLGASGTVLDEQFF. The chain uses TRBV11-3 and TRBJ2-1; 9 bases fit TRBD2. Germline assignment: CDR1 SGHNT and CDR2 YENEEA. V lost 1 base and J lost 8; bases outside the gene matches: 12. The CDR3 runs 17 residues.

This clone appeared a single time. The J gene is TRBJ1-1, the V gene TRBV7-9; D might be TRBD1 (5 bases). Germline values: CDR1 SEHNR, CDR2 FQNEAQ (reference sequence). The CDR3 extends over 14 amino acids. Trimming took 0 bases from V and 5 from J, leaving 10 bases between them. CDR3 nucleotides: TGTGCCAGCAGCTTAGCCTCCCGGGGGACTGAAGCTTTCTTT. This gives the protein CASSLASRGTEAFF.

As DNA, the CDR3 is TGTGCCAGCAGCTTGAAACAGGGAGCTTTCTTT. Its translation: CASSLKQGAFF. The genes are TRBV11-3 and TRBJ1-1; maybe TRBD1 (6 bases). There are 11 residues in the CDR3. Per the germline V gene, CDR1 is SGHNT and CDR2 is YENEEA. V was cut by 3 bases and J by 10 bases, with 9 bases left in between. The whole variable domain, filled in from reference TRBV11-3 and TRBJ1-1, reads EAGVVQSPRYKIIEKKQPVAFWCNPISGHNTLYWYLQNLGQGPELLIRYENEEAVDDSQLPKDRFSAERLKGVDSTLKIQPAELGDSAVYLCASSLKQGAFFGQGTRLTVV.

The chain is built from TRBV7-2 and TRBJ2-7, with a possible D match to TRBD2 (6 bases). The CDR3 is 15 amino acids. Per germline, CDR1 SGHTA and CDR2 FQGNSA. V was trimmed by 0 bases and J by 2 bases, leaving 11 bases between them. CDR3 residues: CASSLAGGGTYEQYF. DNA for the CDR3: TGTGCCAGCAGCTTAGCGGGGGGTGGAACCTACGAGCAGTACTTC.

This CDR3 reads CASSISAGGDTQYF. The DNA for the CDR3 is TGTGCCAGTAGTATTTCGGCGGGAGGCGACACGCAGTATTTT. The chain couples TRBV19 to TRBJ2-3; TRBD2 aligns across 8 bases. Germline CDR1 and CDR2: LNHDA and SQIVND (reference sequence). The CDR3 consists of 14 residues. The V segment lost 3 bases and the J segment 9 bases; nucleotides outside the gene matches: 8.

In its sample, this clone was seen once. This chain joins TRBV2 and TRBJ1-5; D is perhaps TRBD1 (6 bases). V was cut by 1 base and J by 7 bases, with 17 bases left in between. Germline lookup yields CDR1 SNHLY and CDR2 FYNNEI. The CDR3 has 16 amino acids. As DNA, the CDR3 is TGTGCCAGCAGTGAAGGATCGGTCTACCAGGGGCAGCCCCAGCATTTT. It translates to CASSEGSVYQGQPQHF. The full variable domain, its missing parts supplied by reference TRBV2 and TRBJ1-5, is EPEVTQTPSHQVTQMGQEVILRCVPISNHLYFYWYRQILGQKVEFLVSFYNNEISEKSEIFDDQFSVERPDGSNFTLKIRSTKLEDSAMYFCASSEGSVYQGQPQHFGDGTRLSIL.

The chain employs TRBV5-5 and TRBJ1-3, with D possibly TRBD1 on 5 matching bases. V gave up 0 bases and J gave up 2 bases, with 9 bases separating them. The germline V gene has CDR1 SGHKS and CDR2 YYEKEE (reference sequence). The CDR3 sequence is 15 residues long. This CDR3 is CASSLARGAGNTIYF. In nucleotides, the CDR3 is TGTGCCAGCAGCTTGGCTAGGGGTGCTGGAAACACCATATATTTT. Together with reference TRBV5-5 and TRBJ1-3, the CDR3 gives the full variable domain: DAGVTQSPTHLIKTRGQQVTLRCSPISGHKSVSWYQQVLGQGPQFIFQYYEKEERGRGNFPDRFSARQFPNYSSELNVNALLLGDSALYLCASSLARGAGNTIYFGEGSWLTVV.

The J gene is TRBJ2-7, the V gene TRBV27; tentative D call: TRBD1 (5 bases). V lost 2 bases and J lost 7, with 15 bases in between. From germline, CDR1 is MNHEY and CDR2 SMNVEV (reference sequence). CDR3 length equals 14 residues. Here the CDR3 reads CASSLTNRMGEQYF. In DNA, the CDR3 is TGTGCCAGCAGTTTAACGAACAGGATGGGAGAGCAGTACTTC.

V usage is TRBV4-3 and J usage is TRBJ2-1; a weak D match, TRBD2 (6 bases). V lost 6 bases and J 0 bases, leaving 15 bases between the germline ends. The CDR3 is 16 amino acids. CDR1 LGHNA and CDR2 YSLEER come from the germline V gene. CDR3 DNA: TGCGCCAGCAGTCCTAGACTAGGGCCCTCCTACAATGAGCAGTTCTTC. It specifies CASSPRLGPSYNEQFF.

The chain uses TRBV7-9 and TRBJ1-3; possible D gene TRBD1, 5 bases. Germline V lookup: CDR1 SEHNR, CDR2 FQNEAQ (reference sequence). The CDR3 sequence is 14 residues long. Between the trimmed V and J ends, which lost 1 base and 4 bases, there was a span of 8 bases. CDR3 sequence reads: CASSLETVGNTIYF. As DNA, the CDR3 is TGTGCCAGCAGCTTAGAGACAGTAGGAAACACCATATATTTT.

This clone appeared once. The rearrangement links TRBV27 to TRBJ2-7, with TRBD2 identical over 7 bases. CDR3 length equals 18 residues. Germline V gene sequence: CDR1 MNHEY, CDR2 SMNVEV (reference sequence). Germline trimming cut 5 bases from V and 0 bases from J; bases unmatched to any gene: 16. The CDR3 sequence: CASSLSHYSGSYSYEQYF. The CDR3 coding sequence is TGTGCCAGCAGTCTCTCTCATTATAGCGGGTCCTACTCCTACGAGCAGTACTTC.

The CDR3 loop is CASSLQRESGTGELFF. The CDR3 bases are TGCGCCAGCAGCCTCCAGCGGGAGTCAGGTACCGGGGAGCTGTTTTTT. The chain has TRBV5-1 and TRBJ2-2; the match to TRBD2 covers 8 bases. The V segment lost 4 bases and the J segment 5 bases; nucleotides outside the gene matches: 10. This CDR3 contains 16 residues. Germline CDR1 SGHRS, CDR2 YFSETQ.

The V call is TRBV3-1 (or the pseudogene TRBV3-2), the J call TRBJ2-2, with D unresolved. The CDR3 consists of 13 residues. V shed 5 bases and J shed 1 base, with 5 bases lying between them. CDR1 LGHDT and CDR2 YNNKEL come from the germline V gene (reference sequence). The CDR3 spells CASSYGNTGELFF. In DNA, the CDR3 is TGTGCCAGCAGCTACGGGAACACCGGGGAGCTGTTTTTT.

V is TRBV3-1 (or the pseudogene TRBV3-2) and J is TRBJ2-6; TRBD2 aligns across 9 bases. Trimming took 3 bases from V and 2 from J; bases not matched to a gene: 5. Germline V CDR1 and CDR2: LGHDT, YNNKEL (reference sequence). The CDR3 covers 17 residues. The CDR3, as DNA: TGTGCCAGCAGCCAGGGTCTAGCGGGAACTGGGGCCAACGTCCTGACTTTC. This codes for CASSQGLAGTGANVLTF.

This rearrangement joins TRBV14 to TRBJ1-6; TRBD1 agrees at 8 bases. The CDR3 contains 15 residues. Germline V gene sequence: CDR1 SGHDN, CDR2 FVKESK. Trimming cost V 4 bases and J 10 bases; bases outside gene matches: 9. The CDR3 DNA follows: TGTGCCAGCAGCCCCATCGGACAGGGCGAATCACCCCTCCACTTT. It yields the protein CASSPIGQGESPLHF.